Shown below are 2 T cell receptor beta chains from a single sample sequenced in a study of Tregs in tolerant kidney transplant recipients. Sequencing was performed with immunoSEQ multiplex PCR; in TCRdb, only in-frame clones are kept and a portion is missing. The sample holds over 50,000 clones, around 82% seen once. Sequencing input: CD4+ T cells from blood. The receptors shown here come from a human donor in good health.

The chain links TRBV4-1 to TRBJ2-1, with TRBD1 matching over 10 bases. Germline values: CDR1 MGHRA, CDR2 YSYEKL. Trimming cost V 4 bases and J 8 bases; bases outside gene matches: 14. The CDR3 runs to 17 residues. The CDR3 sequence: CASSRGPGQGIHHEQFF. The CDR3 coding sequence is TGCGCCAGCAGCCGAGGACCGGGACAGGGGATCCATCATGAGCAGTTCTTC.

The J gene is TRBJ1-1, the V gene TRBV9, with 9 bases identical to TRBD1. V was pared by 0 bases and J by 6 bases, with 9 bases of the junction left unmatched. The CDR3 contains 16 residues. CDR1 and CDR2 (germline): SGDLS, YYNGEE. CDR3 amino acids: CASSVGTGAGNSEAFF. CDR3 coding DNA: TGTGCCAGCAGCGTAGGGACAGGGGCAGGCAACTCTGAAGCTTTCTTT.